This TCR beta chain was profiled in a study of CD8+CD57+ T cells in acquired aplastic anemia. On the study more broadly: Sorted CD4+ and CD8+ cells gave a mean 3.2 ug DNA, range roughly 0.2 to 27.4 ug. Sequencing produced an average of around 10 million reads per healthy donor for CD4+ cells. Broader study findings: Patients were compared with controls for CD8+ Simpson's diversity, and no significant difference emerged. Around 27 CD8+ CDR3 sequences occurred in both the patients and the controls.

As regards this clonotype: Its antigen is not known. Possible read error: a much larger clone is one base away.

The CDR3 contains 19 residues. Both TCR beta VDJ combination and CDR3 sequence profiling were carried out. Genomic DNA was the template for this profiling. MiXCR was run by TCRdb on the reads, yielding one entry per CDR3 protein. The data show 150,000 to 200,000 distinct CDR3 sequences, about 60% seen once. The J gene is TRBJ2-3, the V gene TRBV12-3 or TRBV12-4, with D possibly being TRBD1 (5 bases). The DNA matches TRBJ1-5 better at its end, which makes the J call doubtful. The TCR originated in a human donor in good health. Sequenced: sorted CD4+, CD8+, or CD8+CD57+ T cells (not recorded which) from PBMCs. CDR3 DNA: TGTGCCAGCAGTTTAGCGCGGGGGGAGACTGCTGGTGTCGCAGATACGCAGCATTTT. This gives the protein CASSLARGETAGVADTQHF.